The 28 T cell receptor beta chains below were found in one sample sequenced in a study of shared clonotypes between healthy human individuals. The naive CD8 fraction comprised CD45RO-negative cells positively selected for CCR7 and excluded terminally differentiated effector memory CD45RA+ cells. TCRdb's copy holds only in-frame clones and misses some; the assay was immunoSEQ multiplex PCR. In the table there are a few million clones, around 93% of which are singletons. Sequencing was performed on naive CD8+ T cells from PBMCs. These receptors were collected from a man aged 18 to 30 in good health. Some clones in this sample may be carry-over from other donors' samples.

The chain links TRBV7-2 to TRBJ2-3; the D gene could be TRBD1 or TRBD2 (6 bases each). Deletions cut 7 bases from V and 7 bases from J, with 21 bases between. Germline assignment: CDR1 SGHTA and CDR2 FQGNSA. This CDR3 comprises 15 residues. In DNA form, the CDR3 reads TGTGCCAGCACCCCACCCAAGGTCGGGGGCTATACGCAGTATTTT. Translation: CASTPPKVGGYTQYF. Supplemented by reference TRBV7-2 and TRBJ2-3, the full variable domain reads GAGVSQSPSNKVTEKGKDVELRCDPISGHTALYWYRQSLGQGLEFLIYFQGNSAPDKSGLPSDRFSAERTGGSVSTLTIQRTQQEDSAVYLCASTPPKVGGYTQYFGPGTRLTVL.

This rearrangement joins TRBV4-1 to TRBJ2-7, with 9 bases that match TRBD2. V lost 1 base to trimming and J lost 7 bases; unmatched junction nucleotides: 8. The CDR3 contains 15 residues. From germline, CDR1 is MGHRA and CDR2 YSYEKL. The CDR3 DNA reads as TGCGCCAGCAGCCAAGTGGTAGCGGGAGCCCGGGAGCAGTACTTC. Protein product: CASSQVVAGAREQYF.

This chain connects TRBV5-6 to TRBJ2-1; TRBD2 matches at 7 bases. V lost 1 base to trimming and J lost 6 bases; unmatched junction nucleotides: 10. This CDR3 has 16 amino acids. CDR1 is SGHDT and CDR2 is YYEEEE in the germline V gene. The CDR3 loop reads CASSLLPGGPPNEQFF. The CDR3 coding sequence is TGTGCCAGCAGCTTGCTACCGGGAGGTCCCCCCAATGAGCAGTTCTTC.

This chain joins TRBV5-1 and TRBJ2-7, with 13 bases lining up with TRBD2. The germline V gene encodes CDR1 SGHRS and CDR2 YFSETQ. The ends lost 3 bases at V and 2 bases at J; junction bases unmatched: 11. CDR3 size: 18 residues. Here the CDR3 DNA reads TGCGCCAGCAGCTCATCCTTACTACTAGCGGGAGGGCCCTACGAGCAGTACTTC. Amino acids: CASSSSLLLAGGPYEQYF.

V is TRBV2 and J is TRBJ1-5, with D unresolved. Germline lookup yields CDR1 SNHLY and CDR2 FYNNEI. Between the trimmed V and J ends, which lost 4 bases and 2 bases, there was a span of 12 bases. This CDR3 is 15 amino acids long. The CDR3 loop reads CASSGFGDGNQPQHF. Written as DNA, the CDR3 is TGTGCCAGCAGTGGATTTGGAGATGGCAATCAGCCCCAGCATTTT.

This chain uses TRBV27 with TRBJ2-7, with D unresolved. Germline CDR1 MNHEY, CDR2 SMNVEV (reference sequence). V shed 0 bases and J shed 7 bases, with 4 bases lying between them. The CDR3 extends over 11 amino acids. The CDR3 spells CASSLSWEQYF. The CDR3 DNA sequence: TGTGCCAGCAGTTTATCGTGGGAGCAGTACTTC.

This chain joins TRBV7-9 and TRBJ1-1; D call uncertain. The germline V and J ends were trimmed by 3 bases and 0 bases, with 11 bases remaining between them. The V gene's germline CDR1 is SEHNR and CDR2 FQNEAQ (reference sequence). This CDR3 spans 15 amino acids. The CDR3 nucleotides read TGTGCCAGCAGCTTTTTTACGGAGCTGAACACTGAAGCTTTCTTT. This sequence encodes CASSFFTELNTEAFF.

The chain employs TRBV13 and TRBJ2-1; D is perhaps TRBD2 (6 bases). The CDR3 extends over 13 amino acids. Germline-derived CDR1 and CDR2 are PRHDT and FYEKMQ (reference sequence). The V end was cut by 5 bases, the J end by 8 bases, with 13 bases between. This CDR3 reads CASSPGGSDEQFF. DNA of the CDR3: TGTGCCAGCAGCCCAGGAGGGTCGGATGAGCAGTTCTTC.

The rearrangement links TRBV9 to TRBJ2-5; weak D call: TRBD1 (5 bases). This CDR3 is built from 13 residues. The ends were cut back, 3 bases at V and 7 bases at J, with 13 bases in the middle. The germline CDR1 and CDR2 sequences are SGDLS and YYNGEE. Here the CDR3 reads CASSAPNRGTQYF. The CDR3 coding sequence is TGTGCCAGCAGCGCGCCCAATAGGGGGACCCAGTACTTC.

This clone was detected only once. The chain uses TRBV11-2 and TRBJ2-1; D gene unclear. Germline CDR1 is SGHAT and CDR2 is FQNNGV. V was clipped by 2 bases and J by 5 bases, with 10 bases between them. This CDR3 has 14 residues. The CDR3 here is CASSLTPAHNEQFF. CDR3 coding DNA: TGTGCCAGCAGCTTAACCCCCGCCCACAATGAGCAGTTCTTC.

The V call is TRBV10-2, the J call TRBJ2-7; TRBD1 aligns across 8 bases. CDR1 is WSHSY and CDR2 is SAAADI in the germline V gene. The CDR3 totals 15 residues. Trimming took 5 bases from V and 3 from J; bases not matched to a gene: 9. The CDR3 nucleotides are TGCGCCAGCAGTATCCGGACAGGGAGGTACTACGAGCAGTACTTC. Protein product: CASSIRTGRYYEQYF.

Comments on this clone: The same CDR3 arises from other DNA sequences in this sample as well. The chain couples TRBV2 to TRBJ2-1, with 9 bases fitting TRBD1. V dropped 6 bases and J dropped 5; count of bases not matched to a gene: 2. In germline, CDR1 is SNHLY, CDR2 FYNNEI. There are 13 residues in the CDR3. CDR3 DNA: TGTGCCAGCAGGGACAGGGGTGACAATGAGCAGTTCTTC. It specifies CASRDRGDNEQFF.

This CDR3 is CASSWGLGAGNTIYF. In DNA form, the CDR3 reads TGTGCCAGCAGCTGGGGCCTGGGCGCGGGAAACACCATATATTTT. The V call is TRBV14, the J call TRBJ1-3; maybe TRBD1 (5 bases). Germline assignment: CDR1 SGHDN and CDR2 FVKESK. This CDR3 comprises 15 residues. The V gene lost 5 bases and the J gene lost 4 bases, with 15 bases spanning the gap.

Turning to this clone: This specimen includes other DNA sequences encoding the same CDR3. The chain recombines TRBV27 with TRBJ2-7; D remains ambiguous. This CDR3 contains 13 residues. The germline gives CDR1 MNHEY, CDR2 SMNVEV (reference sequence). V lost 3 bases, J lost 2 bases, and 8 bases lay in between. CDR3 amino acids: CASSFGLTYEQYF. Here the CDR3 DNA reads TGTGCCAGCAGTTTCGGGCTAACCTACGAGCAGTACTTC.

V is TRBV19 and J is TRBJ1-1; unclear D gene. From germline, CDR1 is LNHDA and CDR2 SQIVND (reference sequence). V was shortened by 3 bases and J by 11 bases, with 16 bases between the two germline ends. There are 13 residues in the CDR3. For the CDR3, the DNA is TGTGCCAGTAGTATTGGTTCCCTCGGCGGGGCTTTCTTT. Translation gives CASSIGSLGGAFF.

The chain combines TRBV27 with TRBJ2-2, with no clear D. The CDR3 is 16 residues long. V shed 1 base and J shed 4 bases, with 13 bases lying between them. Germline values: CDR1 MNHEY, CDR2 SMNVEV (reference sequence). For the CDR3, the DNA is TGTGCCAGCAGTTTATATATAGGTTCGAGCACCGGGGAGCTGTTTTTT. Encoded protein: CASSLYIGSSTGELFF.

The chain has TRBV5-6 and TRBJ2-7; no clear D gene. V was pared by 3 bases and J by 0 bases, with 10 bases between. Germline V CDR1 and CDR2: SGHDT, YYEEEE. The CDR3 is made up of 14 amino acids. The CDR3 is CASSSTSSSYEQYF. CDR3 sequence (DNA): TGTGCCAGCAGCTCGACGAGTAGCTCCTACGAGCAGTACTTC.

This chain uses TRBV27 with TRBJ2-3, with 11 bases lining up with TRBD2. V dropped 5 bases and J dropped 4; count of bases not matched to a gene: 2. The CDR3 is 14 amino acids. The germline V gene encodes CDR1 MNHEY and CDR2 SMNVEV (reference sequence). In DNA, the CDR3 is TGTGCCAGCAGTGCACTAGCGGGGGCAGATACGCAGTATTTT. As protein: CASSALAGADTQYF.

This chain connects TRBV6-1 to TRBJ2-7, with 8 bases that match TRBD2. CDR3 size: 15 residues. Germline values: CDR1 MNHNS, CDR2 SASEGT. Trimming removed 7 bases from V and 2 bases from J; junction bases left unmatched: 10. CDR3 residues: CASTPGGTLTYEQYF. CDR3 nucleotide sequence: TGTGCCAGCACGCCGGGGGGGACCCTTACCTACGAGCAGTACTTC.

The chain has TRBV28 and TRBJ2-5; no clear D gene. Germline CDR1 is MDHEN and CDR2 is SYDVKM. The CDR3 totals 13 residues. V lost 5 bases and J lost 1, with 8 bases in between. The CDR3 region has the DNA TGTGCCAGCAGTGAGGTCCTCCAAGAGACCCAGTACTTC. Its protein product is CASSEVLQETQYF. Variable domain in full (rest from reference TRBV28 and TRBJ2-5): DVKVTQSSRYLVKRTGEKVFLECVQDMDHENMFWYRQDPGLGLRLIYFSYDVKMKEKGDIPEGYSVSREKKERFSLILESASTNQTSMYLCASSEVLQETQYFGPGTRLLVL.

The V gene is TRBV5-6, the J gene TRBJ1-2; possibly TRBD1 for D (5 bases). This CDR3 spans 16 amino acids. V gave up 4 bases and J gave up 4 bases, with 20 bases separating them. In germline, CDR1 is SGHDT, CDR2 YYEEEE. The CDR3 nucleotides read TGTGCCAGCAGCGCGGTAGGCTCAGGGACGGTCTATGGCTACACCTTC. This translates into CASSAVGSGTVYGYTF. The complete variable domain, with remaining parts taken from reference TRBV5-6 and TRBJ1-2, reads DAGVTQSPTHLIKTRGQQVTLRCSPKSGHDTVSWYQQALGQGPQFIFQYYEEEERQRGNFPDRFSGHQFPNYSSELNVNALLLGDSALYLCASSAVGSGTVYGYTFGSGTRLTVV.

Here the CDR3 reads CASSATSGRHEQFF. In DNA form, the CDR3 reads TGTGCCAGCAGCGCGACTAGCGGGAGGCATGAGCAGTTCTTC. The chain combines TRBV9 with TRBJ2-1; TRBD2 aligns across 13 bases. Germline V gene lookup returns CDR1 SGDLS and CDR2 YYNGEE. The CDR3 length is 14 residues. V lost 3 bases and J lost 8; bases outside the gene matches: 2.

This chain uses TRBV5-1 with TRBJ2-1; D ambiguous. The CDR3 runs to 17 residues. The germline V and J ends were trimmed by 2 bases and 0 bases, with 15 bases remaining between them. CDR1 is SGHRS and CDR2 is YFSETQ in the germline V gene. CDR3 sequence (DNA): TGCGCCAGCAGCTTTCCCCACTTGAGCTCCTCCTACAATGAGCAGTTCTTC. It encodes CASSFPHLSSSYNEQFF.

The rearrangement joins TRBV6-1 to TRBJ1-1, with a possible D match to TRBD1 (6 bases). Germline V gene sequence: CDR1 MNHNS, CDR2 SASEGT. CDR3 size: 15 residues. Trimming cost V 6 bases and J 5 bases, with 19 bases left between them. CDR3 DNA: TGTGCCAGCAGACGACCAGGGGTAGCGGGGACTGAAGCTTTCTTT. Protein: CASRRPGVAGTEAFF.

The V and J genes are TRBV28 and TRBJ2-7; tentatively, D is TRBD1 (6 bases). CDR3 length equals 14 residues. Per the germline V gene, CDR1 is MDHEN and CDR2 is SYDVKM. V lost 7 bases to trimming and J lost 1 base, with 14 bases between them. In DNA, the CDR3 is TGTGCCAGCAACCTGTACAGGGCGTCCTACGAGCAGTACTTC. Its translation is CASNLYRASYEQYF.

The chain joins TRBV7-3 to TRBJ2-1; no definite D call. With 5 bases removed from V and 9 bases from J, the gap between germline ends came to 20 bases. CDR1 and CDR2 (germline): SGHTA, FQGTGA. The CDR3 spans 15 residues. The CDR3, as DNA: TGTGCCAGCAGCCCCCCTAGGTCGTTAATGCCTGAGCAGTTCTTC. Translation gives CASSPPRSLMPEQFF.

The V gene is TRBV19, the J gene TRBJ2-6, with D possibly called TRBD1 or TRBD2 (5 bases each). Between the trimmed V and J ends, which lost 2 bases and 2 bases, there was a span of 13 bases. This CDR3 has 17 amino acids. The germline V gene encodes CDR1 LNHDA and CDR2 SQIVND (reference sequence). The CDR3 loop is CASSIRDATPGANVLTF. The CDR3 DNA is TGTGCCAGTAGTATACGGGACGCCACACCTGGGGCCAACGTCCTGACTTTC.

This clone was seen just once. The chain carries TRBV28 and TRBJ1-2, with TRBD1 as a possible D gene (5 bases). Germline V lookup: CDR1 MDHEN, CDR2 SYDVKM. Trimming left V 2 bases short and J 8 bases short, with 12 bases between. The CDR3 totals 13 residues. CDR3 region: CASSLGRGVGYTF. In DNA, the CDR3 is TGTGCCAGCAGTTTAGGTAGAGGGGTCGGCTACACCTTC.